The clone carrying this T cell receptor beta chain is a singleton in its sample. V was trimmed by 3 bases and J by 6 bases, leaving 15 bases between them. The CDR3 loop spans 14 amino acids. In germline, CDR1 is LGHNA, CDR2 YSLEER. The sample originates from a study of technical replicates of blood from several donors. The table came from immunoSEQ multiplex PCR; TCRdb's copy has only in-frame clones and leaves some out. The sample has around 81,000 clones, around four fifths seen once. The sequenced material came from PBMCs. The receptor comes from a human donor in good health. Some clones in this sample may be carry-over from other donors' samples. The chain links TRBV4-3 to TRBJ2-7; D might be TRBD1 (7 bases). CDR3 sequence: CASSHGGGGSEQYF. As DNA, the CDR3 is TGCGCCAGCAGCCATGGAGGGGGCGGGTCCGAGCAGTACTTC.